The 15 T cell receptor beta chains below come from one sample, sequenced in a study of blood T cell repertoires in COVID-19. The protocol was immunoSEQ multiplex PCR, while the TCRdb copy is restricted to in-frame clones and leaves out a portion. The sample records some 260,000 clones, around 89% being singletons. The sequenced sample consisted of peripheral blood. The source of these receptors is a woman in her twenties or thirties with COVID-19, enrolled during active disease.

V gene TRBV3-1 (or the pseudogene TRBV3-2) combines with J gene TRBJ1-4, with D possibly matching TRBD1 (6 bases). V lost 0 bases, J lost 8 bases, and 19 bases lay in between. There are 17 residues in the CDR3. The germline CDR1 and CDR2 sequences are LGHDT and YNNKEL (reference sequence). CDR3 in amino acids: CASSQECFRGAGEKLFF. DNA of the CDR3: TGTGCCAGCAGCCAAGAGTGTTTTCGGGGGGCGGGAGAAAAACTGTTTTTT.

This chain links TRBV11-2 with TRBJ1-1, with TRBD1 matching over 12 bases. Germline lookup yields CDR1 SGHAT and CDR2 FQNNGV. The CDR3 totals 19 residues. Trimming at V came to 2 bases and at J to 0 bases, leaving 10 bases not matched to a gene. CDR3 in amino acids: CASSLRYPGQGAMNTEAFF. CDR3 DNA sequence: TGTGCCAGCAGCTTAAGATACCCGGGACAGGGGGCGATGAACACTGAAGCTTTCTTT.

This clone was picked up a small number of times. V gene TRBV6-1 combines with J gene TRBJ1-1; a possible D gene is TRBD1 (6 bases). The CDR3 contains 15 residues. Germline CDR1 reads MNHNS; CDR2 reads SASEGT. V was trimmed by 2 bases and J by 3 bases, leaving 13 bases between them. CDR3 DNA: TGTGCCAGCAGTGAATTGGCGGGGGCGGACACTGAAGCTTTCTTT. Protein: CASSELAGADTEAFF.

The V gene is TRBV7-9, the J gene TRBJ2-1; 11 bases match TRBD1. This CDR3 comprises 15 residues. The V segment lost 7 bases and the J segment 6 bases; nucleotides outside the gene matches: 8. Germline assignment: CDR1 SEHNR and CDR2 FQNEAQ (reference sequence). The CDR3 reads CASNARDRGINEQFF. CDR3 DNA: TGTGCCAGCAACGCCCGGGACAGGGGGATCAATGAGCAGTTCTTC.

The chain uses TRBV10-3 and TRBJ1-5, with 9 bases that match TRBD1. Germline lookup yields CDR1 ENHRY and CDR2 SYGVKD. With V trimmed by 10 bases and J by 7 bases, 8 bases remained unmatched. CDR3 size: 13 residues. The CDR3 region is CATSTGGGQPQHF. The CDR3 DNA sequence: TGTGCCACATCGACAGGGGGAGGACAGCCCCAGCATTTT.

The chain couples TRBV7-9 to TRBJ2-5; the D gene is possibly TRBD2 (6 bases). The length of the CDR3 is 14 residues. Germline assignment: CDR1 SEHNR and CDR2 FQNEAQ (reference sequence). The V gene lost 1 base and the J gene lost 4 bases, with 10 bases spanning the gap. Here the CDR3 reads CASSLDALAETQYF. CDR3 bases: TGTGCCAGCAGCTTAGATGCACTAGCAGAGACCCAGTACTTC. The full variable domain, in which reference TRBV7-9 and TRBJ2-5 provide the parts outside the CDR3, is DTGVSQNPRHKITKRGQNVTFRCDPISEHNRLYWYRQTLGQGPEFLTYFQNEAQLEKSRLLSDRFSAERPKGSFSTLEIQRTEQGDSAMYLCASSLDALAETQYFGPGTRLLVL.

The chain joins TRBV11-2 to TRBJ1-2; D is undetermined. There are 12 residues in the CDR3. CDR1 SGHAT and CDR2 FQNNGV come from the germline V gene. The V and J ends lost 6 bases and 5 bases respectively, with 10 bases between them. The CDR3 region is CASSGLGYGYTF. CDR3 nucleotide sequence: TGTGCCAGCAGTGGACTAGGGTATGGCTACACCTTC.

This clone occurred a few times. The V and J genes are TRBV5-4 and TRBJ2-2, with TRBD2 as a possible D gene (5 bases). The CDR3 loop spans 16 amino acids. With 2 bases removed from V and 4 bases from J, the gap between germline ends came to 15 bases. The V gene's germline CDR1 is SGHNT and CDR2 YYREEE (reference sequence). The CDR3 loop reads CASSLGRDRSTGELFF. CDR3 nucleotides: TGTGCCAGCAGCTTAGGACGGGATAGGAGCACCGGGGAGCTGTTTTTT.

This rearrangement joins TRBV7-6 to TRBJ1-6; TRBD1 matches at 11 bases. The CDR3 contains 18 residues. The germline V gene encodes CDR1 SGHVS and CDR2 FNYEAQ. Germline trimming cut 2 bases from V and 9 bases from J; bases unmatched to any gene: 12. CDR3 in amino acids: CASSLTSPGTGGFSPLHF. The CDR3 DNA follows: TGTGCCAGCAGCTTAACGTCGCCGGGGACAGGGGGATTTTCACCCCTCCACTTT.

This clone appeared once. The chain couples TRBV6-4 to TRBJ2-7, with 15 bases aligning to TRBD2. Per germline, CDR1 MRHNA and CDR2 SNTAGT. This CDR3 has 20 residues. The J segment lost 0 bases and the V segment lost 6 bases, leaving 15 bases of the junction unmatched. Here the CDR3 DNA reads TGTGCCAGCAGCCCCGAGGCAGGACTAGCGGGGGGGCCAAGCTCCTACGAGCAGTACTTC. It translates to CASSPEAGLAGGPSSYEQYF.

This rearrangement joins TRBV5-1 to TRBJ1-1; the match to TRBD1 covers 8 bases. This CDR3 has 16 residues. After removal of 3 bases from V and 1 base from J, the junction contained 8 bases not matched to a gene. CDR1 is SGHRS, CDR2 YFSETQ, per germline. The CDR3 loop reads CASSYVSGTGNTEAFF. The CDR3 DNA is TGCGCCAGCAGCTACGTTTCCGGGACAGGGAACACTGAAGCTTTCTTT.

The CDR3 spells CASGFTRRTEAFF. The CDR3 coding sequence is TGTGCTAGTGGTTTTACCAGGCGAACTGAAGCTTTCTTT. The V and J genes are TRBV12-5 and TRBJ1-1; D ambiguous. Per germline, CDR1 LGHNT and CDR2 FRNRAP. The CDR3 is made up of 13 amino acids. The V and J ends lost 3 bases and 5 bases respectively, with 10 bases between them.

The chain joins TRBV28 to TRBJ1-5; weak D call: TRBD1 (6 bases). V lost 3 bases and J 2 bases, leaving 17 bases between the germline ends. The CDR3 sequence is 17 residues long. Germline V lookup: CDR1 MDHEN, CDR2 SYDVKM. This CDR3 is CASSFTKQGTGNQPQHF. The CDR3 region has the DNA TGTGCCAGCAGTTTCACCAAACAGGGCACGGGCAATCAGCCCCAGCATTTT.

This clone was found a few times. J is TRBJ2-2 and V is TRBV7-2, with 12 bases lining up with TRBD2. Germline CDR1 is SGHTA and CDR2 is FQGNSA. J lost 6 bases, V lost 1 base, and 6 bases had no gene match. This CDR3 has 17 amino acids. CDR3 in amino acids: CASSLVLTSGGAGELFF. CDR3 DNA: TGTGCCAGCAGCTTAGTACTGACTAGCGGGGGTGCCGGGGAGCTGTTTTTT.

The J gene is TRBJ1-1, the V gene TRBV2, with TRBD1 matching over 7 bases. Germline V gives CDR1 SNHLY, CDR2 FYNNEI. The CDR3 consists of 15 residues. Trimming removed 4 bases from V and 4 bases from J; junction bases left unmatched: 9. For the CDR3, the DNA is TGTGCCAGCAGTGGAAGGTCAGGGGGAACCACTGAAGCTTTCTTT. This codes for CASSGRSGGTTEAFF.